This TCR beta chain was obtained from a study of blood T cell repertoires in COVID-19. Data came from immunoSEQ multiplex PCR; TCRdb stores just in-frame clones and leaves some out. The profile covers around 210,000 clones, with approximately 80% appearing a single time and under 10% taken by the ten largest. Looked up from germline, CDR1 is MDHEN and CDR2 is SYDVKM. The CDR3 covers 14 residues. With 11 bases clipped from V and 5 bases from J, the junction kept 7 bases outside the gene matches. J is TRBJ1-6 and V is TRBV28, with 9 bases aligning to TRBD1. The receptor was isolated from a woman of 80 years or more with COVID-19, enrolled during active disease. Material for sequencing was peripheral blood. The CDR3 bases are TGTGCCGCCGAGACAGGGGGGAATAATTCACCCCTCCACTTT. Protein sequence: CAAETGGNNSPLHF. Looking up the rest from reference TRBV28 and TRBJ1-6 gives the full variable domain: DVKVTQSSRYLVKRTGEKVFLECVQDMDHENMFWYRQDPGLGLRLIYFSYDVKMKEKGDIPEGYSVSREKKERFSLILESASTNQTSMYLCAAETGGNNSPLHFGNGTRLTVT.